This paragraph covers one T cell receptor (beta chain) sequence. Its antigen is not known. This specimen comes from a study of post-analysis software for immune sequencing data. The overall study: Relapsing-remitting, secondary progressive and progressive-relapsing forms of multiple sclerosis all featured among disease courses.

Study conclusions and caveats: Comparison with controls showed significantly lower normalized Chao1 diversity in multiple sclerosis patients. F measure grouped same-batch samples tightly together.

The TCR beta cDNA libraries carried unique molecular identifiers. MiXCR was run by TCRdb on the PCR reads, yielding one entry per CDR3 protein. The sample carries 800,000 to 950,000 distinct CDR3 sequences, about 57% recorded once. Source material: blood. This clonotype was sampled from a girl aged 10 to 17 with multiple sclerosis.

The CDR3 DNA is TGTGCCAGCAGTTACTCGGGCAGACTAGCGGGGCGCACAGATACGCAGTATTTT. Translation: CASSYSGRLAGRTDTQYF. The gene calls are TRBV6-2 or TRBV6-3 and TRBJ2-3; 11 bases map to TRBD2. The CDR3 is 18 residues long. Germline V gives CDR1 MNHEY, CDR2 SVGEGT. V shed 0 bases, J shed 1 base, and the junction held 6 bases outside the gene matches.